The 21 T cell receptor beta chains in this list originate from one sample, sequenced in a study of OX40 agonist ivuxolimab in advanced cancers. The assay was immunoSEQ multiplex PCR, and TCRdb's table has in-frame clones only and misses some. The sample holds fewer than 70,000 clones, roughly 86% seen once. Here the sequenced sample was CD4+ or CD8+ T cells sorted from blood, taken in a trial of the OX40 agonist ivuxolimab. The receptors shown here come from an adult with an advanced solid tumor such as melanoma, head and neck, liver or kidney cancer.

This chain uses TRBV5-1 with TRBJ2-3; D gene unclear. Deletions cut 0 bases from V and 6 bases from J, with 14 bases between. The CDR3 is made up of 15 amino acids. Germline CDR1 is SGHRS and CDR2 is YFSETQ. The CDR3 region is CASSLGRPGSDTQYF. CDR3 DNA sequence: TGCGCCAGCAGCTTGGGCCGGCCTGGGTCGGATACGCAGTATTTT.

The V and J genes are TRBV6-5 and TRBJ1-6; 7 bases agree with TRBD1. Germline assignment: CDR1 MNHEY and CDR2 SVGAGI. This CDR3 is 15 amino acids long. V was clipped by 6 bases and J by 7 bases; unmatched bases: 9. CDR3 nucleotides: TGTGCCAGCAGAAGACAGGGAAACTACAATTCACCCCTCCACTTT. Translated, it gives CASRRQGNYNSPLHF.

The rearrangement joins TRBV18 to TRBJ2-1; no reliable D call. This CDR3 spans 13 amino acids. Looked up from germline, CDR1 is KGHSH and CDR2 is LQKENI. Trimming shortened V by 4 bases and J by 3 bases, and 7 bases separated the two germline ends. CDR3: CASSLNSYNEQFF. CDR3 coding DNA: TGTGCCAGCTCACTTAACAGCTACAATGAGCAGTTCTTC. The whole variable domain, remainder taken from reference TRBV18 and TRBJ2-1, is NAGVMQNPRHLVRRRGQEARLRCSPMKGHSHVYWYRQLPEEGLKFMVYLQKENIIDESGMPKERFSAEFPKEGPSILRIQQVVRGDSAAYFCASSLNSYNEQFFGPGTRLTVL.

This chain uses TRBV7-9 with TRBJ2-1; D remains unclear. CDR1 is SEHNR and CDR2 is FQNEAQ in the germline V gene (reference sequence). V lost 10 bases and J 7 bases, leaving 20 bases between the germline ends. This CDR3 has 14 amino acids. The CDR3 nucleotides read TGTGCCACGGGCCACAGCCTCAATTTTAATGAGCAGTTCTTC. This gives the protein CATGHSLNFNEQFF.

This chain links TRBV5-1 with TRBJ1-6; unclear D gene. Per the germline V gene, CDR1 is SGHRS and CDR2 is YFSETQ. V was trimmed by 4 bases and J by 6 bases, leaving 17 bases between them. This CDR3 comprises 16 residues. Here the CDR3 DNA reads TGCGCCAGCAGCGCCGGACGGGTTTTTGGTAATTCACCCCTCCACTTT. It specifies CASSAGRVFGNSPLHF.

This clone showed up just once. CDR3 in amino acids: CASRGTGRGEQYF. DNA for the CDR3: TGCGCCAGCAGAGGGACAGGACGCGGAGAGCAGTACTTC. This chain uses TRBV5-1 with TRBJ2-7; 8 bases are a match to TRBD1. With 5 bases clipped from V and 7 bases from J, the junction kept 8 bases outside the gene matches. Germline CDR1 is SGHRS and CDR2 is YFSETQ. This CDR3 region has 13 residues.

V and J are TRBV4-1 and TRBJ1-1; possible D gene TRBD1, 6 bases. Germline V gives CDR1 MGHRA, CDR2 YSYEKL. Trimming removed 0 bases at V and 2 bases at J, with 19 bases between. CDR3 length equals 18 residues. The CDR3 DNA reads TGCGCCAGCAGCCAAGATCGAGGGGGGCGCGGGGCTAACACTGAAGCTTTCTTT. As protein: CASSQDRGGRGANTEAFF.

This clone has only one observation. The limits of the CDR3 on the DNA are not certain, so only TCRdb's listed CDR3 is given. V gene TRBV21-1 combines with J gene TRBJ2-6; TRBD1 reflects the table's D call only, with no check against the DNA. TRBV21-1 is a pseudogene locus. From its first to its last residue, the CDR3 has 16 amino acids. The CDR3: CASSNRWGPGANVLTF.

J is TRBJ1-6 and V is TRBV9; TRBD1 is a possible D gene (6 bases). Trimming pared 4 bases from V and 11 bases from J, leaving 13 bases between. The CDR3 contains 13 residues. The germline V gene encodes CDR1 SGDLS and CDR2 YYNGEE. The CDR3 spells CASSPGQVAPLHF. CDR3 bases: TGTGCCAGCAGCCCGGGACAAGTGGCACCCCTCCACTTT.

The genes are TRBV6-5 and TRBJ2-1; D remains unclear. Trimming left V 2 bases short and J 5 bases short, with 10 bases between. The length of the CDR3 is 14 residues. From germline, CDR1 is MNHEY and CDR2 SVGAGI. The CDR3 DNA follows: TGTGCCAGCAGTTACGTGGGCAGCGACAATGAGCAGTTCTTC. Protein: CASSYVGSDNEQFF.

V and J are TRBV19 and TRBJ2-1, with D hard to call. This CDR3 is 11 amino acids long. Germline V gives CDR1 LNHDA, CDR2 SQIVND (reference sequence). Trimming removed 3 bases from V and 10 bases from J, with 7 bases in between. CDR3 DNA sequence: TGTGCCAGTAGTATGCAACGGGAGCAGTTCTTC. This gives the protein CASSMQREQFF.

The rearrangement uses TRBV7-6 and TRBJ2-7; D may match TRBD1 or TRBD2 (6 bases each). Trimming removed 5 bases from V and 5 bases from J, with 13 bases in between. This CDR3 spans 13 amino acids. The V gene's germline CDR1 is SGHVS and CDR2 FNYEAQ. The CDR3 spells CASSRGGGHEQYF. The CDR3, as DNA: TGTGCCAGCAGCCGAGGTGGGGGGCACGAGCAGTACTTC. Full variable domain (remainder filled in from reference TRBV7-6 and TRBJ2-7): GAGVSQSPRYKVTKRGQDVALRCDPISGHVSLYWYRQALGQGPEFLTYFNYEAQQDKSGLPNDRFSAERPEGSISTLTIQRTEQRDSAMYRCASSRGGGHEQYFGPGTRLTVT.

The J gene is TRBJ2-7, the V gene TRBV7-9; 8 bases line up with TRBD2. J lost 4 bases, V lost 4 bases, and 6 bases had no gene match. Germline V gene sequence: CDR1 SEHNR, CDR2 FQNEAQ (reference sequence). There are 14 residues in the CDR3. DNA for the CDR3: TGTGCCAGCAGCTCCCTCGGGGGGGCGTACGAGCAGTACTTC. The encoded protein is CASSSLGGAYEQYF. The complete variable domain, with remaining parts taken from reference TRBV7-9 and TRBJ2-7, reads DTGVSQNPRHKITKRGQNVTFRCDPISEHNRLYWYRQTLGQGPEFLTYFQNEAQLEKSRLLSDRFSAERPKGSFSTLEIQRTEQGDSAMYLCASSSLGGAYEQYFGPGTRLTVT.

The J gene is TRBJ1-1, the V gene TRBV29-1; 7 nucleotides match TRBD1. Germline CDR1 and CDR2: SQVTM and ANQGSEA. J lost 8 bases, V lost 7 bases, and 10 bases had no gene match. CDR3 length: 12 residues. The CDR3 here is CSGKGQSREAFF. CDR3 sequence (DNA): TGCAGCGGCAAGGGACAGTCCCGGGAAGCTTTCTTT.

The chain uses TRBV10-3 and TRBJ2-1; possibly TRBD1 for D (5 bases). Trimming removed 10 bases from V and 12 bases from J, with 22 bases in between. CDR3 length: 13 residues. Germline CDR1 and CDR2: ENHRY and SYGVKD. CDR3 region: CATTGLGLKGQFF. In nucleotides, the CDR3 is TGTGCCACAACAGGATTGGGATTAAAGGGGCAGTTCTTC.

The rearrangement joins TRBV27 to TRBJ2-4; unclear D gene. CDR1 is MNHEY and CDR2 is SMNVEV in the germline V gene (reference sequence). V lost 6 bases and J 1 base, leaving 10 bases between the germline ends. The CDR3 is 14 residues long. For the CDR3, the DNA is TGTGCCAGCAGCTTTGGGGTCGCCAAAAACATTCAGTACTTC. This sequence encodes CASSFGVAKNIQYF.

This clone was seen just once. The CDR3 DNA reads as TGTGCCAGCTCACCCGGGGCAGGGTCTTCAGATACGCAGTATTTT. Its protein product is CASSPGAGSSDTQYF. This chain connects TRBV18 to TRBJ2-3, with D perhaps assigned TRBD1 or TRBD2 (5 bases each). CDR1 and CDR2 from the germline V gene are KGHSH and LQKENI. V dropped 3 bases and J dropped 4 bases, with 14 bases sitting between them. This CDR3 region has 15 residues.

CDR3 residues: CATHGGGTGANVLTF. CDR3 nucleotide sequence: TGTGCCACCCACGGGGGGGGTACTGGGGCCAACGTCCTGACTTTC. J is TRBJ2-6 and V is TRBV19; TRBD2 matches 8 bases. The CDR3 totals 15 residues. In germline, CDR1 is LNHDA, CDR2 SQIVND (reference sequence). Losses at the gene ends were 10 bases for V and 2 bases for J; bases not matched to a gene: 7.

This rearrangement joins TRBV9 to TRBJ2-5, with 14 bases identical to TRBD2. After removal of 1 base from V and 2 bases from J, the junction contained 1 base not matched to a gene. The CDR3 length is 16 residues. In germline, CDR1 is SGDLS, CDR2 YYNGEE. CDR3 region: CASSVRLAGGQETQYF. The DNA for the CDR3 is TGTGCCAGCAGCGTAAGACTAGCGGGGGGGCAAGAGACCCAGTACTTC.

The rearrangement joins TRBV4-1 to TRBJ1-2, with unresolved D. The germline V gene encodes CDR1 MGHRA and CDR2 YSYEKL. The CDR3 extends over 13 amino acids. The germline V and J ends were trimmed by 8 bases and 4 bases, with 14 bases remaining between them. The CDR3 reads CASGLRAAYGYTF. The DNA of the CDR3 is TGCGCCAGCGGGCTTAGGGCGGCCTATGGCTACACCTTC.

The chain couples TRBV4-2 to TRBJ2-2; D possibly corresponds to TRBD2 (5 bases). CDR3 length: 16 amino acids. Germline lookup yields CDR1 LGHNA and CDR2 YNFKEQ. Between the trimmed V and J ends, which lost 4 bases and 5 bases, there was a span of 17 bases. This chain's CDR3 is CASSPVAGLATGELFF. The CDR3 DNA is TGTGCCAGCAGCCCTGTGGCGGGTCTCGCGACCGGGGAGCTGTTTTTT.